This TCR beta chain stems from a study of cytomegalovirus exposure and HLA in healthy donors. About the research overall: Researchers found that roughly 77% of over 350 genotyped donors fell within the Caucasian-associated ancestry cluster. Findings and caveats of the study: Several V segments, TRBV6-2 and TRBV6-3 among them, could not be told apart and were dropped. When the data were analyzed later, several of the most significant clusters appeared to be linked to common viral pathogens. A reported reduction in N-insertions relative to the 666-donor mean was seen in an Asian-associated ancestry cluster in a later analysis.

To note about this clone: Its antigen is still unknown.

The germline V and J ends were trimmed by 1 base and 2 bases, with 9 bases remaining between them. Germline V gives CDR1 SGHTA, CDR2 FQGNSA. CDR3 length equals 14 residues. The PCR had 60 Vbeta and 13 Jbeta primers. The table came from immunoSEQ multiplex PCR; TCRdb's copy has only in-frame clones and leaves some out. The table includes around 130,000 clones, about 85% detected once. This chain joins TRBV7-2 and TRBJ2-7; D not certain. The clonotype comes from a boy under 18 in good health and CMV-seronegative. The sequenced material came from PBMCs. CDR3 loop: CASSLGARAYEQYF. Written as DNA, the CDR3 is TGTGCCAGCAGCTTAGGAGCAAGAGCCTACGAGCAGTACTTC.